This T cell receptor beta chain is drawn from a study of T cells expressing NK-cell markers. Study as a whole: Repertoire data for TCR beta were derived from sorted T cells (CD3+CD56+NKG2C+, CD3+CD56+NKG2C- and CD3+CD56-NKG2C+). Of eight sequenced donors, seven were HCMV-seropositive and one HCMV-seronegative.

The CDR3 runs to 15 residues. Germline V gene data show CDR1 as DFQATT and CDR2 as SNEGSKA (reference sequence). Study findings and constraints: The CD3+CD56-NKG2C+ fraction of several donors was also led by these clonotypes. Whether expanded NKG2C-expressing T cell clones recognize HCMV is unknown.

Using the 5' RACE reads, TCRdb records one entry per CDR3 protein without DNA. Recorded for this sample: roughly 390,000 distinct CDR3 sequences. Turning to this clonotype: Antigen unknown.

Sequenced: blood T cells: a sorted CD56 or NKG2C T cell subset, CD4+ or CD8+ T cells, or bulk PBMC T cells (not recorded which). This TCR was sampled from a woman aged 50 to 65 in good health. This chain connects TRBV20-1 to TRBJ2-1; TCRdb picks TRBD2, but there is no DNA to check that call. The CDR3 is CSAPPSAGRRKEQFF.